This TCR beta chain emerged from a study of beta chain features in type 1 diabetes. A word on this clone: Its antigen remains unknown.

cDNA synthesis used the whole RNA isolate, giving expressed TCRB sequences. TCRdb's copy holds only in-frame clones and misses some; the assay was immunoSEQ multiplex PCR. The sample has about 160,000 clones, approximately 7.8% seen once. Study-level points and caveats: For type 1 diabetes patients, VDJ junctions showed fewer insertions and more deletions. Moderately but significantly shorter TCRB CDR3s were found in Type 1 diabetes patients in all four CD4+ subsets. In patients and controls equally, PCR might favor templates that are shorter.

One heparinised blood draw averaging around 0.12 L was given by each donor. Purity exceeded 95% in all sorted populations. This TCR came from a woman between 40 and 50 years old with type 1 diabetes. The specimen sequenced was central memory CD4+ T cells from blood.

CDR3 sequence (DNA): TGTGCCAGCAGGCCCGAGCCCCTACAAGAGACCCAGTACTTC. This translates into CASRPEPLQETQYF. The chain joins TRBV5-4 to TRBJ2-5, with D unresolved. Trimming took off 5 bases at V and 2 bases at J, with 13 bases between the two ends. The CDR3 runs to 14 residues. The germline V gene has CDR1 SGHNT and CDR2 YYREEE (reference sequence).